The 6 T cell receptor beta chains below come from one sample, sequenced in a study of PD-L1 blockade in urothelial cancer. Assay used: immunoSEQ multiplex PCR; TCRdb lists only in-frame clones, some missing. The sample has more than 35,000 clones; just under 85% are singletons. Time point: pretreatment peripheral blood. The input for sequencing was PBMCs, taken around atezolizumab (anti-PD-L1) treatment. The receptor source for this set is an elderly man with urothelial cancer.

This chain links TRBV6-1 with TRBJ1-1; 11 bases agree with TRBD1. CDR3 length equals 16 residues. J lost 0 bases, V lost 4 bases, and 4 bases had no gene match. Germline loops: CDR1 MNHNS, CDR2 SASEGT. In nucleotides, the CDR3 is TGTGCCAGCAGTGGGACAGGGGGCTATATGAACACTGAAGCTTTCTTT. This translates into CASSGTGGYMNTEAFF.

The table lists this clone with a count of one. The rearrangement joins TRBV5-1 to TRBJ1-5; D unresolved. CDR3 length: 16 residues. Germline-derived CDR1 and CDR2 are SGHRS and YFSETQ. Trimming shortened V by 0 bases and J by 3 bases, and 13 bases separated the two germline ends. CDR3 loop: CASSLESSGSNQPQHF. The CDR3, as DNA: TGCGCCAGCAGCTTGGAAAGTTCGGGATCCAATCAGCCCCAGCATTTT. The full variable domain, with the rest looked up from reference TRBV5-1 and TRBJ1-5, is KAGVTQTPRYLIKTRGQQVTLSCSPISGHRSVSWYQQTPGQGLQFLFEYFSETQRNKGNFPGRFSGRQFSNSRSEMNVSTLELGDSALYLCASSLESSGSNQPQHFGDGTRLSIL.

The V call is TRBV5-6, the J call TRBJ2-5; TRBD2 might be the D (6 bases). The CDR3 loop spans 15 amino acids. Deletions cut 4 bases from V and 1 base from J, with 14 bases between. Germline assignment: CDR1 SGHDT and CDR2 YYEEEE. The CDR3 loop reads CASSQTGGAQETQYF. The CDR3 region has the DNA TGTGCCAGCAGCCAAACGGGCGGGGCCCAAGAGACCCAGTACTTC.

The J gene is TRBJ1-3, the V gene TRBV5-4; D is perhaps TRBD1 (6 bases). The V gene's germline CDR1 is SGHNT and CDR2 YYREEE (reference sequence). Trimming stripped 4 bases from V and 2 bases from J, with 10 bases between. The CDR3 has 14 amino acids. In DNA form, the CDR3 reads TGTGCCAGCAGCGGACGGGACACTGGAAACACCATATATTTT. It translates to CASSGRDTGNTIYF.

V is TRBV10-1 and J is TRBJ2-7; 7 nucleotides agree with TRBD2. Trimming at V came to 10 bases and at J to 2 bases, leaving 11 bases not matched to a gene. CDR3 length equals 14 residues. The germline V gene encodes CDR1 WNHNN and CDR2 SYGVQD (reference sequence). CDR3 region: CATDERGSTYEQYF. CDR3 bases: TGCGCCACAGATGAGCGGGGTTCAACCTACGAGCAGTACTTC.

The chain links TRBV18 to TRBJ1-5; D remains unclear. Germline CDR1 KGHSH, CDR2 LQKENI. The CDR3 extends over 16 amino acids. The germline V and J ends were trimmed by 1 base and 0 bases, with 10 bases remaining between them. CDR3 nucleotides: TGTGCCAGCTCACCACAATCCGGTTATAGCAATCAGCCCCAGCATTTT. Amino acids: CASSPQSGYSNQPQHF.